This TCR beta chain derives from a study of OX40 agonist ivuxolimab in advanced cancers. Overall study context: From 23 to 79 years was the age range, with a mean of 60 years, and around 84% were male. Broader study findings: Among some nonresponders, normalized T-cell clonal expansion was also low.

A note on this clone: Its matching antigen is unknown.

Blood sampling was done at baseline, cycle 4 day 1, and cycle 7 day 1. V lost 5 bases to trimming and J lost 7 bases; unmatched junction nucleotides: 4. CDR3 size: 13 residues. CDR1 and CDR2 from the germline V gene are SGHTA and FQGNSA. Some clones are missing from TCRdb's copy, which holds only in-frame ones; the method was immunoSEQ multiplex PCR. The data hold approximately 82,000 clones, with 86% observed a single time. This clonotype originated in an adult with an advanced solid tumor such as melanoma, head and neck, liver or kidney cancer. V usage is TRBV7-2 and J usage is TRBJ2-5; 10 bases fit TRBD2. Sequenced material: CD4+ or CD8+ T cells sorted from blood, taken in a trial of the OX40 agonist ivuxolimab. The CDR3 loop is CASSQIAGGTQYF. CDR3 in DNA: TGTGCCAGCAGCCAGATAGCGGGAGGGACCCAGTACTTC.